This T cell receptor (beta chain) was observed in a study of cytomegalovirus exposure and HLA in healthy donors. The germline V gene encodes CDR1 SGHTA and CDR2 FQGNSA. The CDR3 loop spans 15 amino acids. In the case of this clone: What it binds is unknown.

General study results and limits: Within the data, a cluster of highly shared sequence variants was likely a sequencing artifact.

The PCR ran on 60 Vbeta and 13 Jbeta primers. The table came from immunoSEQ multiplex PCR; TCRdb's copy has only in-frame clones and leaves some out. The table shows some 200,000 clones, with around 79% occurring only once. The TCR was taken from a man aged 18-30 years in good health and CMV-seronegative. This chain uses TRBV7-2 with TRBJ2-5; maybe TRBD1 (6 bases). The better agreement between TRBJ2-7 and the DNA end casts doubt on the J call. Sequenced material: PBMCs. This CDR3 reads CASSHRDTFTYEQYF. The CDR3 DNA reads TGTGCCAGCAGCCACCGGGACACATTCACCTACGAGCAGTACTTC.